The 22 T cell receptor beta chains below were found in one sample sequenced in a study of blood T cell repertoires in COVID-19. Profiled with immunoSEQ multiplex PCR; TCRdb holds only in-frame clones, not every one. The table has some 280,000 clones, around 89% seen once. Specimen: peripheral blood. These receptors all stem from a woman aged 60-70 years with acute or convalescent COVID-19.

The chain recombines TRBV20-1 with TRBJ2-1, with unresolved D. The germline CDR1 and CDR2 sequences are DFQATT and SNEGSKA (reference sequence). The length of the CDR3 is 11 residues. V was pared by 1 base and J by 8 bases, with 6 bases between. The CDR3 reads CSARVLDEQFF. The CDR3 DNA reads TGCAGTGCTAGAGTACTGGATGAGCAGTTCTTC.

Only one count was recorded for this clone. V and J are TRBV5-4 and TRBJ2-1; 8 positions match TRBD1. Losses at the gene ends were 5 bases for V and 6 bases for J; bases not matched to a gene: 10. Germline-derived CDR1 and CDR2 are SGHNT and YYREEE (reference sequence). This CDR3 spans 15 amino acids. The CDR3 here is CASRPPGQVTNEQFF. CDR3 in DNA: TGTGCCAGCAGGCCCCCGGGACAGGTAACCAATGAGCAGTTCTTC.

The chain is built from TRBV7-6 and TRBJ1-1, with 9 bases matching TRBD1. The ends lost 5 bases at V and 3 bases at J; junction bases unmatched: 10. The germline gives CDR1 SGHVS, CDR2 FNYEAQ. The CDR3 consists of 16 residues. The CDR3 protein is CASSPGTGNRYTEAFF. The CDR3 DNA is TGTGCCAGCAGCCCCGGGACAGGGAATAGGTACACTGAAGCTTTCTTT.

The V gene is TRBV4-1, the J gene TRBJ2-1; 7 bases match TRBD2. This CDR3 has 14 amino acids. J lost 2 bases, V lost 4 bases, and 2 bases had no gene match. The germline V gene encodes CDR1 MGHRA and CDR2 YSYEKL. The CDR3, as DNA: TGCGCCAGCAGCCTTAGCGGGCCCTACAATGAGCAGTTCTTC. Its translation: CASSLSGPYNEQFF.

This clone was found once. The J gene is TRBJ1-4, the V gene TRBV18, with 8 bases matching TRBD1. CDR1 and CDR2 (germline): KGHSH, LQKENI. V shed 5 bases and J 6 bases; nucleotides not matched to a gene: 5. The CDR3 runs to 14 residues. The CDR3 spells CASSDGQGYEKLFF. CDR3 coding DNA: TGTGCCAGCTCAGACGGACAGGGATATGAAAAACTGTTTTTT.

This clone was found once. The chain links TRBV27 to TRBJ2-7, with 7 bases that match TRBD2. Unmatched junction bases numbered 5, after V lost 8 bases and J lost 7 bases. The CDR3 has 11 residues. The germline CDR1 and CDR2 sequences are MNHEY and SMNVEV (reference sequence). The CDR3 DNA is TGTGCCAGCCACCGCGGGGGTGAGCAGTACTTC. Translation gives CASHRGGEQYF.

This chain links TRBV7-2 with TRBJ2-7, with a possible D match to TRBD2 (5 bases). The V end was cut by 4 bases, the J end by 2 bases, with 15 bases between. Germline CDR1 SGHTA, CDR2 FQGNSA. The CDR3 loop spans 15 amino acids. The CDR3 reads CASSSGNQPAYEQYF. The CDR3 coding sequence is TGTGCCAGCAGCTCCGGGAACCAGCCCGCCTACGAGCAGTACTTC.

The CDR3 DNA follows: TGCGCCAGCAGCCAAGATAGCGGGGGGGCTCAAAAAGAGACCCAGTACTTC. It codes for CASSQDSGGAQKETQYF. This chain joins TRBV4-3 and TRBJ2-5; 11 bases map to TRBD2. The J segment lost 3 bases and the V segment lost 0 bases, leaving 6 bases of the junction unmatched. The CDR3 contains 17 residues. Germline V CDR1 and CDR2: LGHNA, YSLEER.

The chain is built from TRBV27 and TRBJ2-1, with 7 bases aligning to TRBD1. The germline gives CDR1 MNHEY, CDR2 SMNVEV (reference sequence). Trimming removed 3 bases from V and 10 bases from J; junction bases left unmatched: 3. The CDR3 is made up of 12 amino acids. CDR3: CASSFDRAEQFF. CDR3 nucleotide sequence: TGTGCCAGCAGTTTCGACAGGGCCGAGCAGTTCTTC.

J is TRBJ1-1 and V is TRBV28, with a tentative D call TRBD1 (5 bases). Per the germline V gene, CDR1 is MDHEN and CDR2 is SYDVKM. CDR3 size: 14 residues. Deletions cut 10 bases from V and 1 base from J, with 16 bases between. This CDR3 is CATGRGLKNTEAFF. The CDR3 DNA follows: TGTGCCACCGGGCGGGGCCTTAAGAACACTGAAGCTTTCTTT.

Remarks on this clone: The same CDR3 is also encoded by other DNA sequences in this sample. The J gene is TRBJ1-1, the V gene TRBV7-8; maybe TRBD1 (6 bases). This CDR3 region has 14 residues. V gave up 1 base and J gave up 0 bases, with 6 bases separating them. Germline CDR1 reads SGHVS; CDR2 reads FQNEAQ. CDR3 sequence reads: CASSLDRVNTEAFF. Written as DNA, the CDR3 is TGTGCCAGCAGCTTAGACAGGGTGAACACTGAAGCTTTCTTT.

This chain uses TRBV5-4 with TRBJ2-5, with 7 bases identical to TRBD1. The length of the CDR3 is 15 residues. Per the germline V gene, CDR1 is SGHNT and CDR2 is YYREEE (reference sequence). The junction had 7 bases not matched to a gene; V was cut back by 3 bases and J by 2 bases. CDR3 residues: CASSSQQGVQETQYF. CDR3 in DNA: TGTGCCAGCAGCTCCCAGCAGGGGGTTCAAGAGACCCAGTACTTC.

This chain links TRBV9 with TRBJ1-2; 8 nucleotides agree with TRBD1. The CDR3 runs to 16 residues. Germline CDR1 is SGDLS and CDR2 is YYNGEE. V lost 4 bases and J lost 2; bases outside the gene matches: 10. CDR3 sequence (DNA): TGTGCCAGCAGCCACGCTTCAGGGGGCAACAACTATGGCTACACCTTC. Translated: CASSHASGGNNYGYTF.

The chain couples TRBV18 to TRBJ2-3; 11 nucleotides agree with TRBD2. V was pared by 3 bases and J by 2 bases, with 7 bases of the junction left unmatched. The CDR3 is 17 amino acids. In germline, CDR1 is KGHSH, CDR2 LQKENI. The CDR3 coding sequence is TGTGCCAGCTCACCCCCGACTAGCGGGGTTTTCACAGATACGCAGTATTTT. This encodes CASSPPTSGVFTDTQYF.

The chain couples TRBV10-3 to TRBJ2-3; D is uncertain. V was trimmed by 11 bases and J by 2 bases, leaving 8 bases between them. Per the germline V gene, CDR1 is ENHRY and CDR2 is SYGVKD. The CDR3 extends over 11 amino acids. The CDR3 sequence is CASQHTDTQYF. As DNA, the CDR3 is TGTGCCTCGCAACACACAGATACGCAGTATTTT.

This chain connects TRBV9 to TRBJ1-1; 9 bases agree with TRBD1. J was trimmed by 4 bases and V by 3 bases; bases with no gene match: 4. The CDR3 spans 14 residues. CDR1 and CDR2 (germline): SGDLS, YYNGEE. The CDR3 loop is CASSEGTGLTEAFF. The DNA for the CDR3 is TGTGCCAGCAGCGAGGGGACAGGGCTCACTGAAGCTTTCTTT. The whole variable domain, filled in from reference TRBV9 and TRBJ1-1, reads DSGVTQTPKHLITATGQRVTLRCSPRSGDLSVYWYQQSLDQGLQFLIQYYNGEERAKGNILERFSAQQFPDLHSELNLSSLELGDSALYFCASSEGTGLTEAFFGQGTRLTVV.

As DNA, the CDR3 is TGTGCCAGCAGTTCGTCCGGACAGGGTCGAGAAGAGACCCAGTACTTC. Amino acids: CASSSSGQGREETQYF. V and J are TRBV27 and TRBJ2-5; TRBD1 agrees at 8 bases. The junction had 10 bases not matched to a gene; V was cut back by 4 bases and J by 3 bases. Per the germline V gene, CDR1 is MNHEY and CDR2 is SMNVEV (reference sequence). There are 16 residues in the CDR3.

This chain joins TRBV3-1 (or the pseudogene TRBV3-2) and TRBJ2-3; 12 nucleotides align to TRBD2. Germline V gives CDR1 LGHDT, CDR2 YNNKEL (reference sequence). This CDR3 comprises 17 residues. Germline trimming cut 1 base from V and 3 bases from J; bases unmatched to any gene: 5. CDR3 sequence: CASSQAPSGGATDTQYF. CDR3 nucleotides: TGTGCCAGCAGCCAAGCGCCTAGCGGGGGGGCAACAGATACGCAGTATTTT.

This rearrangement joins TRBV3-1 (or the pseudogene TRBV3-2) to TRBJ2-1, with TRBD2 identical over 7 bases. Germline V gene lookup returns CDR1 LGHDT and CDR2 YNNKEL (reference sequence). The J segment lost 7 bases and the V segment lost 7 bases, leaving 13 bases of the junction unmatched. The CDR3 loop spans 15 amino acids. CDR3 in DNA: TGTGCCAGCACCCCAAGGGCTAGCGGCCCTAATGAGCAGTTCTTC. Amino acids: CASTPRASGPNEQFF.

In DNA, the CDR3 is TGTGCCAGCAGTCCGGGACAGGCCTACGAGCAGTACTTC. Protein: CASSPGQAYEQYF. This rearrangement joins TRBV12-3 or TRBV12-4 to TRBJ2-7; 8 bases are shared with TRBD1. V was clipped by 5 bases and J by 2 bases; unmatched bases: 2. The CDR3 has 13 residues.

J is TRBJ2-5 and V is TRBV10-3; 7 bases map to TRBD1. Germline V CDR1 and CDR2: ENHRY, SYGVKD. The CDR3 loop spans 14 amino acids. V trimming: 2 bases; J trimming: 5 bases; junction bases outside the gene matches: 5. The CDR3 DNA reads as TGTGCCATCAGTGAGCCTACAGGGGAGGAGACCCAGTACTTC. It translates to CAISEPTGEETQYF.

V usage is TRBV5-1 and J usage is TRBJ1-5, with a possible D match to TRBD1 (6 bases). The V gene's germline CDR1 is SGHRS and CDR2 YFSETQ. This CDR3 is built from 14 residues. V was trimmed by 1 base and J by 2 bases, leaving 7 bases between them. CDR3 residues: CASSLSGGNQPQHF. DNA for the CDR3: TGCGCCAGCAGCTTGTCAGGGGGCAATCAGCCCCAGCATTTT.